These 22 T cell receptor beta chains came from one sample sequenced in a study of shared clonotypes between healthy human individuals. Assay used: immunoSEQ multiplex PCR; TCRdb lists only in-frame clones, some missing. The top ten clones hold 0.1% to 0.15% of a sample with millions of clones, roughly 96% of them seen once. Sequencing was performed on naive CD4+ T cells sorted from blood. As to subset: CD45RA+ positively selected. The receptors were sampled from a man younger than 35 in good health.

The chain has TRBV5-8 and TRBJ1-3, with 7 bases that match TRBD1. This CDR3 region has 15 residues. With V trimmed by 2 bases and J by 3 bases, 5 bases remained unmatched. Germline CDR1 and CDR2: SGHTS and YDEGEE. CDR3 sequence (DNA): TGTGCCAGCAGCTTCCGGGACAGCGTTGGAAACACCATATATTTT. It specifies CASSFRDSVGNTIYF.

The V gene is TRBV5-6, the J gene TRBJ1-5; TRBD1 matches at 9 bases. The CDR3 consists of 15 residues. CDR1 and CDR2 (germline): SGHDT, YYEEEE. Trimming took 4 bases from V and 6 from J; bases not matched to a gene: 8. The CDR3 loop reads CASSRRDRASQPQHF. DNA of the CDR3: TGTGCCAGCAGCCGCCGGGACAGGGCTAGTCAGCCCCAGCATTTT.

The CDR3 reads CASSLTPGQGNEQYF. DNA for the CDR3: TGCGCCAGCAGCCTTACTCCGGGACAGGGCAACGAGCAGTACTTC. The chain carries TRBV5-1 and TRBJ2-7, with 9 bases aligning to TRBD1. Germline V gene data show CDR1 as SGHRS and CDR2 as YFSETQ. This CDR3 has 15 amino acids. V gave up 4 bases and J gave up 5 bases; unmatched junction bases: 10. The full variable domain, in which reference TRBV5-1 and TRBJ2-7 provide the parts outside the CDR3, is KAGVTQTPRYLIKTRGQQVTLSCSPISGHRSVSWYQQTPGQGLQFLFEYFSETQRNKGNFPGRFSGRQFSNSRSEMNVSTLELGDSALYLCASSLTPGQGNEQYFGPGTRLTVT.

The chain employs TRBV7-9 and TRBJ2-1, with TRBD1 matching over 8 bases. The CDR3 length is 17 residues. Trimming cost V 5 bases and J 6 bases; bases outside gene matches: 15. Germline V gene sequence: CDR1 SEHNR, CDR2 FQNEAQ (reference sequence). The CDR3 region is CASSPRGSSTGGNEQFF. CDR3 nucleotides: TGTGCCAGCAGCCCCCGGGGTAGCTCAACAGGGGGCAATGAGCAGTTCTTC.

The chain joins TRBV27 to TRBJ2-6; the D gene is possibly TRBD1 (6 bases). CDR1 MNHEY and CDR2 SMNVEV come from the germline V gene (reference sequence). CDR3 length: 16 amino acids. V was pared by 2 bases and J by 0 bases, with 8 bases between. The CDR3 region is CASSLMGASGANVLTF. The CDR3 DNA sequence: TGTGCCAGCAGTTTAATGGGGGCCTCTGGGGCCAACGTCCTGACTTTC.

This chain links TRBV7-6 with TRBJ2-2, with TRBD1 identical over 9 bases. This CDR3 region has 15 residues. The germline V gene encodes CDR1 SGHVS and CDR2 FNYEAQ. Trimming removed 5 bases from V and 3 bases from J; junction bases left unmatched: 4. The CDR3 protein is CASSPGQGYTGELFF. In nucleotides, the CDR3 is TGTGCCAGCAGCCCCGGACAGGGGTACACCGGGGAGCTGTTTTTT. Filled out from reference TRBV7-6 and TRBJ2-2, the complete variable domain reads GAGVSQSPRYKVTKRGQDVALRCDPISGHVSLYWYRQALGQGPEFLTYFNYEAQQDKSGLPNDRFSAERPEGSISTLTIQRTEQRDSAMYRCASSPGQGYTGELFFGEGSRLTVL.

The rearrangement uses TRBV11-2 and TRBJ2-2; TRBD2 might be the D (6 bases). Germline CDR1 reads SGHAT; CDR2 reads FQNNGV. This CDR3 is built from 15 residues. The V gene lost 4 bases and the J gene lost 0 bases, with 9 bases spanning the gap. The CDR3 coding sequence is TGTGCCAGCAGCTCCGGGACTCCGAACACCGGGGAGCTGTTTTTT. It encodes CASSSGTPNTGELFF.

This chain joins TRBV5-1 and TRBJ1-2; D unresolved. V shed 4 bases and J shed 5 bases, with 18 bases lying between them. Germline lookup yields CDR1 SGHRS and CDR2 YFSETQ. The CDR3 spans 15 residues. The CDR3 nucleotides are TGCGCCAGCAGCCCTGGCAGCGGGCCCCGGTATGGCTACACCTTC. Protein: CASSPGSGPRYGYTF.

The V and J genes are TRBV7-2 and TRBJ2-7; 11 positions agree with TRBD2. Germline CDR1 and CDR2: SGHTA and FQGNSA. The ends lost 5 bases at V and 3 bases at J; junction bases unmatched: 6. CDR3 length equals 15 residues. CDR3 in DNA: TGTGCCAGCAGCATGAGACTAGCGGGAATCTACGAGCAGTACTTC. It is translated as CASSMRLAGIYEQYF.

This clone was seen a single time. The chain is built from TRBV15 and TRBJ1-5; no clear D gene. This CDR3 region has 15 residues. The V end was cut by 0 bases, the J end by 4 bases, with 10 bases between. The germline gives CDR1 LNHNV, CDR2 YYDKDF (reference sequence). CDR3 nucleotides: TGTGCCACCAGCAGAGATTGGAATGCTAATCAGCCCCAGCATTTT. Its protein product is CATSRDWNANQPQHF.

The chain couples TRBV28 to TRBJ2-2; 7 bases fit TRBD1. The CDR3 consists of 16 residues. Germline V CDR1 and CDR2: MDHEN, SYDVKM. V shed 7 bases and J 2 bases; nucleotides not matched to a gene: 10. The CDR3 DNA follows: TGTGCCAGCAACTCTGCCGGGACAGCAAACACCGGGGAGCTGTTTTTT. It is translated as CASNSAGTANTGELFF.

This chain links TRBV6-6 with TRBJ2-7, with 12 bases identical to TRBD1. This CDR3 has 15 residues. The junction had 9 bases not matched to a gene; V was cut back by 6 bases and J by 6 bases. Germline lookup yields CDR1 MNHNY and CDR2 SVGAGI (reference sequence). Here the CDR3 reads CASRGGTGGPREQYF. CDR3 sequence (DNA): TGTGCCAGCAGGGGGGGGACAGGGGGCCCACGCGAGCAGTACTTC.

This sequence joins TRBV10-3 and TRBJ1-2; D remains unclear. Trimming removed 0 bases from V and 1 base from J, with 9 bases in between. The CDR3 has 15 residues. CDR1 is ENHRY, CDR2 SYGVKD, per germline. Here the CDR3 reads CAISESMGVNYGYTF. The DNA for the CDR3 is TGTGCCATCAGTGAGTCGATGGGTGTTAACTATGGCTACACCTTC.

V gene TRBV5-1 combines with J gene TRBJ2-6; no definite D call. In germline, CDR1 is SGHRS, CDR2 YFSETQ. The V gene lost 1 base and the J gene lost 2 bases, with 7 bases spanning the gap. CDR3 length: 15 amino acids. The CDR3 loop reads CASSLLTPGANVLTF. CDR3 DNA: TGCGCCAGCAGCTTGTTGACTCCTGGGGCCAACGTCCTGACTTTC.

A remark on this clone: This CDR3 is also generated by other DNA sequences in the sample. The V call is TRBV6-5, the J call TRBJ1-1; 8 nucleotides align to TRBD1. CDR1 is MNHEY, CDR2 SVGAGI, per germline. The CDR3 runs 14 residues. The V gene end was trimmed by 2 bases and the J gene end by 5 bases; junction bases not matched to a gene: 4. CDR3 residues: CASSYGQGKTEAFF. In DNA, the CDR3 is TGTGCCAGCAGTTACGGACAGGGTAAAACTGAAGCTTTCTTT.

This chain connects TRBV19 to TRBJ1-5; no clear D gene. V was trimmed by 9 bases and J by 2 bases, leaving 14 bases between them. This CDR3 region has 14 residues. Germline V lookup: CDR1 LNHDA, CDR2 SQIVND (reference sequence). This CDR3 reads CASQPQSGNQPQHF. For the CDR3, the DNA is TGTGCCAGCCAACCCCAGTCAGGCAATCAGCCCCAGCATTTT.

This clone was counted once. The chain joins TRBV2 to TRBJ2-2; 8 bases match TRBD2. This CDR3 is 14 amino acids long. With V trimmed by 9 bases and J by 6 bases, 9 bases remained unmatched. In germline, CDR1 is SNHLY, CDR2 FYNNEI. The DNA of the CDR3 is TGTGCCAGTACCTTCCTCGGGGGGGCCGGGGAGCTGTTTTTT. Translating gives CASTFLGGAGELFF.

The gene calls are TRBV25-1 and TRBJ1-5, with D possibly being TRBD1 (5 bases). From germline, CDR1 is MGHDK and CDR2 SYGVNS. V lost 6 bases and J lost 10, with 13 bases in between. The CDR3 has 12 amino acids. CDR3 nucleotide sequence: TGTGCCAGCAGCGCCACAGGCCCCCCCCAGCATTTT. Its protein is CASSATGPPQHF.

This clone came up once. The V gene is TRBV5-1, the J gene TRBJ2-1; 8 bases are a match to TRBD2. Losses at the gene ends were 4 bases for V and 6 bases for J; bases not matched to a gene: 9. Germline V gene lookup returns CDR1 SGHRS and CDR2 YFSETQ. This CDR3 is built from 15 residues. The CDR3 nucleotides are TGCGCCAGCAGCGTGACCGGGACTAGTCGCAATGAGCAGTTCTTC. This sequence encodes CASSVTGTSRNEQFF.

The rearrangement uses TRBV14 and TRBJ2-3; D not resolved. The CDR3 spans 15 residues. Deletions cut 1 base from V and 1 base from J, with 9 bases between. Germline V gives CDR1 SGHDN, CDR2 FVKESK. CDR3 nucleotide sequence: TGTGCCAGCAGCCAAGGTGGACGCGGCACAGATACGCAGTATTTT. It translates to CASSQGGRGTDTQYF. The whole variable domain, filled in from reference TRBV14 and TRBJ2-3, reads EAGVTQFPSHSVIEKGQTVTLRCDPISGHDNLYWYRRVMGKEIKFLLHFVKESKQDESGMPNNRFLAERTGGTYSTLKVQPAELEDSGVYFCASSQGGRGTDTQYFGPGTRLTVL.

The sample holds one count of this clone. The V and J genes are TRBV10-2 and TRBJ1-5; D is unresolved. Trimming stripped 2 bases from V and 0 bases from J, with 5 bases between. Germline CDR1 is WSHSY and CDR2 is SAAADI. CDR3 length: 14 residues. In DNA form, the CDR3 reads TGCGCCAGCAGTGAGGGGGATAGCAATCAGCCCCAGCATTTT. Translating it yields CASSEGDSNQPQHF.

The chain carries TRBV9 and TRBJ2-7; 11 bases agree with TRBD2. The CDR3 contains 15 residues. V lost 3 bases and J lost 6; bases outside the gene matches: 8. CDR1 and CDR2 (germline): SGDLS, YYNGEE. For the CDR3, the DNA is TGTGCCAGCAGCGGCGAGCTAGCGGGAGGATCCGAGCAGTACTTC. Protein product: CASSGELAGGSEQYF.